Below, one TCR beta chain is given with its context. Its cognate antigen is unknown. This sample is part of a study of CD8 T cells in ankylosing spondylitis. Study-level results: Disease-linked clones proved CD8+ and comparatively uncommon in peripheral blood. Significant enrichment of disease-linked clones was reported in matched ankylosing spondylitis synovial fluid. Ankylosing spondylitis blood appeared to be characterized by a TCR beta motif of roughly eight highly homologous variants.

Quantitative barcoded 5'-RACE was used to prepare TCR beta libraries. TCRdb passed the 5' RACE reads through MiXCR, listing each CDR3 protein once. Among roughly 370,000 distinct CDR3 sequences, 20% to 25% were seen once, and the ten largest hold roughly 16%. This CDR3 spans 15 amino acids. CDR1 is SGHTA and CDR2 is FQGNSA in the germline V gene. The germline V and J ends were trimmed by 3 bases and 3 bases, with 12 bases remaining between them. The chain carries TRBV7-2 and TRBJ2-1, with D possibly being TRBD1 or TRBD2 (6 bases each). The receptor was isolated from a male donor with ankylosing spondylitis. The material sequenced was blood, either unsorted or a sorted T cell fraction (not recorded which). CDR3 DNA: TGTGCCAGCAGCTTCGGAAGGGGGGTCTACAATGAGCAGTTCTTC. This encodes CASSFGRGVYNEQFF.